These T cell receptor beta chains were read from a single sample in a study of T cell repertoires in cytomegalovirus infection. Which antigens these TCRs recognize remains unknown. Via MiXCR, TCRdb re-called the reads, giving one row per CDR3 protein. The top ten hold about 12% of the sample, which has around 770,000 distinct CDR3 sequences, 25% to 35% seen once. The sample was cultured CD8+ T cells from PBMCs, taken from culture after CMV antigen stimulation. All receptors come from a human donor in good health (CMV status not recorded). Some clones in this sample may be carry-over from other donors' samples. CDR3s leave out the opening cysteine and the closing phenylalanine or tryptophan. D genes are given only for firm matches.

D gene | J gene | V gene | CDR3 protein
NA | TRBJ1-2 | TRBV10-3 | AIRPGTSTYGYT
NA | TRBJ1-6 | TRBV12-5 | ASGLIGRSPLH
NA | TRBJ2-1 | TRBV6-1 | ASSEAFYNEQF
TRBD2 | TRBJ2-3 | TRBV27 | ASAIGGLAGDEGTQY
NA | TRBJ1-1 | TRBV28 | ASSLLAGDMNTEAF
TRBD2 | TRBJ2-5 | TRBV5-1 | ASSSPLGRGGHIQETQY
TRBD1 | TRBJ2-1 | TRBV5-4 | ASGTGAGNQQF
NA | TRBJ1-3 | TRBV28 | ASSLMGGPWTGNTIY
TRBD1 | TRBJ2-5 | TRBV7-9 | ASSLGRDREETQY
NA | TRBJ2-5 | TRBV5-1 | ASSLVQAQETQY
TRBD1 | TRBJ1-3 | TRBV27 | ASSRRTGTGNTIY
NA | TRBJ1-1 | TRBV12-3/TRBV12-4 | ASSFPGEPF
NA | TRBJ2-5 | TRBV7-3 | ASSLVTARETQY
NA | TRBJ1-2 | TRBV6-8 | ASRSGSGYT
TRBD1 | TRBJ1-2 | TRBV6-1 | ASSEGQGKGYT
NA | TRBJ1-4 | TRBV10-3 | AISGAANEKLF
TRBD1 | TRBJ2-3 | TRBV2 | ASTETGGADTQY
NA | TRBJ2-4 | TRBV6-8 | ASLGRENIQY
NA | TRBJ1-1 | TRBV7-6 | ASSRLGGKRTEAF
NA | TRBJ2-1 | TRBV6-5 | ASTSGGGGYNEQF
NA | TRBJ2-3 | TRBV6-5 | ASSYSYPGLSTDTQY
TRBD1 | TRBJ2-1 | TRBV6-5 | ASSYNRGYNEQF
TRBD1 | TRBJ1-1 | TRBV28 | ASYPGQGYTEAF
NA | TRBJ2-1 | TRBV7-2 | PSSLVLWNEQF
TRBD1 | TRBJ1-5 | TRBV12-3/TRBV12-4 | ASTGTGGIQPQH
TRBD1 | TRBJ1-1 | TRBV2 | ASEDRGTEAF
NA | TRBJ2-2 | TRBV12-5 | ASGQQGFGTGELF
TRBD1 | TRBJ2-3 | TRBV24-1 | ATSDRDRGPYTDTQY
TRBD1 | TRBJ2-7 | TRBV6-5 | ASSYGDRGPEQY
NA | TRBJ2-1 | TRBV27 | ASSLYSLNEQF
TRBD1 | TRBJ1-2 | TRBV12-3/TRBV12-4 | ASSDRVYGYT
TRBD1 | TRBJ2-1 | TRBV7-9 | ASSLGGQWYNEQF
NA | TRBJ2-6 | TRBV10-2 | ASSELSTGANVLT